This T cell receptor (beta chain) was profiled in a study of beta chain features in type 1 diabetes. Reverse transcribing all isolated RNA meant expressed TCRB transcripts were sequenced. Data came from immunoSEQ multiplex PCR; TCRdb stores just in-frame clones and leaves some out. Counted here are about 360,000 clones, roughly an eighth occurring once; the ten biggest clones make up around 0.02%. This clone was found a few times. V gave up 11 bases and J gave up 3 bases; unmatched junction bases: 3. Germline-derived CDR1 and CDR2 are SEHNR and FQNEAQ (reference sequence). The CDR3 consists of 13 residues.

V is TRBV7-9 and J is TRBJ2-2, with TRBD1 matching over 10 bases. This clonotype originated in a man aged 18 to 29 in good health. The sequenced sample consisted of naive CD4+ T cells from blood. CDR3: CAGTGAHTGELFF. The CDR3 DNA follows: TGTGCCGGGACAGGGGCTCACACCGGGGAGCTGTTTTTT.